This paragraph covers one TCR beta chain sequence. This entry belongs to a study of glioma-infiltrating T cells after dendritic cell vaccination. Time point in this sample: after dendritic cell vaccination, including at tumor progression/relapse. Up to about 2 ug genomic DNA was used for TCRB CDR3 amplification. The assay was immunoSEQ multiplex PCR, and TCRdb's table has in-frame clones only and misses some. Of about 24,000 clones listed, under 90% are singletons. Germline trimming cut 8 bases from V and 7 bases from J; bases unmatched to any gene: 4. CDR3 size: 13 residues. The germline V gene encodes CDR1 LNHDA and CDR2 SQIVND (reference sequence).

This sequence joins TRBV19 and TRBJ2-4, with TRBD1 matching over 11 bases. This material consisted of blood, taken after dendritic cell vaccination. The sequence derives from a human donor with glioblastoma. CDR3 DNA sequence: TGTGCCAGTTGGGACAGGGGGGCGAACATTCAGTACTTC. Its translation: CASWDRGANIQYF. Supplemented by reference TRBV19 and TRBJ2-4, the full variable domain reads DGGITQSPKYLFRKEGQNVTLSCEQNLNHDAMYWYRQDPGQGLRLIYYSQIVNDFQKGDIAEGYSVSREKKESFPLTVTSAQKNPTAFYLCASWDRGANIQYFGAGTRLSVL.